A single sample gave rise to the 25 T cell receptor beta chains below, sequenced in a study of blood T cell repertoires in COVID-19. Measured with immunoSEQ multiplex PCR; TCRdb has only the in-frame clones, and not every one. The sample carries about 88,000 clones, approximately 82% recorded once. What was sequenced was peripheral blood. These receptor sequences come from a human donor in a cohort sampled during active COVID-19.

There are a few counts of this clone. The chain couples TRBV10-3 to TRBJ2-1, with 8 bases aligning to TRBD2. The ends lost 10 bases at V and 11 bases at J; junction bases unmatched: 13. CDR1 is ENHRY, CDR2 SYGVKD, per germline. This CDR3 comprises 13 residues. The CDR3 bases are TGTGCCACCGCTCCGGGACTAGGAGATAAGCAGTTCTTC. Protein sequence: CATAPGLGDKQFF.

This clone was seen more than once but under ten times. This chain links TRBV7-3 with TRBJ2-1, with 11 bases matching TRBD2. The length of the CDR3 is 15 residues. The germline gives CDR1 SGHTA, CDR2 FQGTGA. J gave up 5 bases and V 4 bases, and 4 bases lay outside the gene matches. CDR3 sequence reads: CASSWGTSGNNEQFF. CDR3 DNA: TGTGCCAGCAGCTGGGGGACTAGCGGTAACAATGAGCAGTTCTTC.

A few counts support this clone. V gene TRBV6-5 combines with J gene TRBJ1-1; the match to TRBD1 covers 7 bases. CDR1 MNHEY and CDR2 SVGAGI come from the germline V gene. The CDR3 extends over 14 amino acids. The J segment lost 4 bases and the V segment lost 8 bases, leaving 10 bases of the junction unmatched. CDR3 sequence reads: CASFEGGRRTEAFF. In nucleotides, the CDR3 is TGTGCCAGCTTCGAAGGGGGCAGGCGCACTGAAGCTTTCTTT.

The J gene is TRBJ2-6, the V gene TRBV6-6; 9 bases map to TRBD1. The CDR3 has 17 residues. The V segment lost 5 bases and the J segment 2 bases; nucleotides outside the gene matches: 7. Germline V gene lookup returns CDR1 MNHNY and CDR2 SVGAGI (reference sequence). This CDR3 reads CASSHRGQGTGANVLTF. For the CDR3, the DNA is TGTGCCAGCAGTCACCGAGGACAGGGGACTGGGGCCAACGTCCTGACTTTC.

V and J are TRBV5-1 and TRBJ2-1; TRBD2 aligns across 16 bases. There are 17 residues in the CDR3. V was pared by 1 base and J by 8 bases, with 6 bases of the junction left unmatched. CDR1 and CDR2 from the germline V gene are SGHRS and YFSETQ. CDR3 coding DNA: TGCGCCAGCAGCTTGTGGGGACTAGCGGGAGGGCGTGATGAGCAGTTCTTC. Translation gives CASSLWGLAGGRDEQFF. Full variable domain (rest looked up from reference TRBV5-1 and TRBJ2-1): KAGVTQTPRYLIKTRGQQVTLSCSPISGHRSVSWYQQTPGQGLQFLFEYFSETQRNKGNFPGRFSGRQFSNSRSEMNVSTLELGDSALYLCASSLWGLAGGRDEQFFGPGTRLTVL.

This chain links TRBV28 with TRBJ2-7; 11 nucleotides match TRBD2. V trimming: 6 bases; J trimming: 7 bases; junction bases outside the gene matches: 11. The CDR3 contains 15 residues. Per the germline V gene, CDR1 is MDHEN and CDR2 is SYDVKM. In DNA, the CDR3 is TGTGCCAGCAGCCGAACTAGCGGGAGTTTGGTTGAGCAGTACTTC. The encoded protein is CASSRTSGSLVEQYF.

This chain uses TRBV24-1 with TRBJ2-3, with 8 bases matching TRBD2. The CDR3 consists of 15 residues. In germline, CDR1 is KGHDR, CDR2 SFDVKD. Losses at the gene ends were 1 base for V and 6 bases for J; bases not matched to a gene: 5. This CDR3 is CATSDFSGGPDTQYF. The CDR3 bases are TGTGCCACCAGTGATTTTTCGGGGGGGCCGGATACGCAGTATTTT.

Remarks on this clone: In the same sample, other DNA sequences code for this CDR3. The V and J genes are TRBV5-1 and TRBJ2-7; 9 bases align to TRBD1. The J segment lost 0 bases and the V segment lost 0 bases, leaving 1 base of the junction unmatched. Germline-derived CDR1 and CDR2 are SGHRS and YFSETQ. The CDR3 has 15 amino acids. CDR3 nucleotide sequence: TGCGCCAGCAGCTTGGGACAGGGGGACTCCTACGAGCAGTACTTC. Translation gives CASSLGQGDSYEQYF.

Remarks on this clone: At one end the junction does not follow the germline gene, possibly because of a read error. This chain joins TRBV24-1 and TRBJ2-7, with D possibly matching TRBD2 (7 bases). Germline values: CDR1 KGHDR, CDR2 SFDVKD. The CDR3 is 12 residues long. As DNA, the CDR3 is TGTGCCACCCGGGGGGCCTCCGACGAGCAGTACTTC. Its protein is CATRGASDEQYF.

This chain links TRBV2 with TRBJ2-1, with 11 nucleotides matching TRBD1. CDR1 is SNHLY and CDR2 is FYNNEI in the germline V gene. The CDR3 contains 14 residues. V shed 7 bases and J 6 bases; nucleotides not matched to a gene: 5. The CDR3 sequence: CASIGDRGVNEQFF. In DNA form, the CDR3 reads TGTGCCAGCATCGGGGACAGGGGGGTCAATGAGCAGTTCTTC.

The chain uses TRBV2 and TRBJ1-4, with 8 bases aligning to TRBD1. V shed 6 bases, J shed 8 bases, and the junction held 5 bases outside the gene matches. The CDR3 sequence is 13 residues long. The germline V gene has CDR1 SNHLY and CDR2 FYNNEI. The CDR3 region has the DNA TGTGCCAGCAGCGGACAGGGAGGAGAAAAACTGTTTTTT. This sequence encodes CASSGQGGEKLFF.

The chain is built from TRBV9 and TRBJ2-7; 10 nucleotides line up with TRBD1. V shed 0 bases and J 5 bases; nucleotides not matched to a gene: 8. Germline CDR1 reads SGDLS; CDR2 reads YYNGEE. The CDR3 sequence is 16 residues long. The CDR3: CASSVGDRGRMDEQYF. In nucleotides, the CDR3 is TGTGCCAGCAGCGTAGGGGACAGGGGTAGGATGGACGAGCAGTACTTC.

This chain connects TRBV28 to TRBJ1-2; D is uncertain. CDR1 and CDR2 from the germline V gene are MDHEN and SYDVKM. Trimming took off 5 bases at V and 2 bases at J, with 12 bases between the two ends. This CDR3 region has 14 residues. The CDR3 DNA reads TGTGCCAGCAGTGTCCTAGCACTAAACTATGGCTACACCTTC. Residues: CASSVLALNYGYTF.

As DNA, the CDR3 is TGCAGCCTAAGCGGTCATTCCTACAATGAGCAGTTCTTC. Amino acid sequence: CSLSGHSYNEQFF. The genes are TRBV29-1 and TRBJ2-1; D possibly corresponds to TRBD2 (5 bases). This CDR3 has 13 amino acids. Trimming took 8 bases from V and 1 from J, leaving 12 bases between them. CDR1 SQVTM and CDR2 ANQGSEA come from the germline V gene.

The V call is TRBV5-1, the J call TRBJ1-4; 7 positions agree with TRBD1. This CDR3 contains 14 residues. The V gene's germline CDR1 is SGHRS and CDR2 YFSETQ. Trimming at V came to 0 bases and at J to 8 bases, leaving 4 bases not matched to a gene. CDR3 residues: CASSLGQGGEKLFF. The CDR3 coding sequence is TGCGCCAGCAGCTTGGGACAGGGAGGCGAAAAACTGTTTTTT.

The CDR3 protein is CASSLSGQTSTGELFF. CDR3 in DNA: TGTGCCAGCAGCTTAAGCGGACAGACCTCCACCGGGGAGCTGTTTTTT. The rearrangement links TRBV7-3 to TRBJ2-2, with D possibly matching TRBD1 (6 bases). From germline, CDR1 is SGHTA and CDR2 FQGTGA. Between the trimmed V and J ends, which lost 1 base and 4 bases, there was a span of 13 bases. CDR3 size: 16 residues. Together with reference TRBV7-3 and TRBJ2-2, the CDR3 gives the full variable domain: GAGVSQTPSNKVTEKGKYVELRCDPISGHTALYWYRQSLGQGPEFLIYFQGTGAADDSGLPNDRFFAVRPEGSVSTLKIQRTERGDSAVYLCASSLSGQTSTGELFFGEGSRLTVL.

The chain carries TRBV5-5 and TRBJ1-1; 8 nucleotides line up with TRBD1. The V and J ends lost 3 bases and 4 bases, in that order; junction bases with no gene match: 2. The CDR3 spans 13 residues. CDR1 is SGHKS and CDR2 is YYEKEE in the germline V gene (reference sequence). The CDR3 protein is CASSSQGGTEAFF. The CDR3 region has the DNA TGTGCCAGCAGCTCACAGGGGGGCACTGAAGCTTTCTTT.

The CDR3 here is CASSVDSAGGQETQYF. The CDR3 nucleotides are TGTGCCAGCAGCGTAGACAGCGCGGGGGGACAAGAGACCCAGTACTTC. This sequence joins TRBV9 and TRBJ2-5; 8 positions agree with TRBD2. V dropped 0 bases and J dropped 2; count of bases not matched to a gene: 6. Germline CDR1 is SGDLS and CDR2 is YYNGEE. This CDR3 comprises 16 residues.

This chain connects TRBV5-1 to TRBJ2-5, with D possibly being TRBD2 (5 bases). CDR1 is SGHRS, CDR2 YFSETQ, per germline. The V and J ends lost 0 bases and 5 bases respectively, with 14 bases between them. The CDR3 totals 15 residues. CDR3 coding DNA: TGCGCCAGCAGCTTGGGAGGTTCGGAGGTGGAGACCCAGTACTTC. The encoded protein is CASSLGGSEVETQYF.

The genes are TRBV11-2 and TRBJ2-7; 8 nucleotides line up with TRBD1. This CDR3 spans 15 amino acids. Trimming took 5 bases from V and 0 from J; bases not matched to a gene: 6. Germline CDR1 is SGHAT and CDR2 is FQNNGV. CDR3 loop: CASSPRTGNSYEQYF. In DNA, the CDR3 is TGTGCCAGCAGCCCCCGGACAGGGAACTCCTACGAGCAGTACTTC.

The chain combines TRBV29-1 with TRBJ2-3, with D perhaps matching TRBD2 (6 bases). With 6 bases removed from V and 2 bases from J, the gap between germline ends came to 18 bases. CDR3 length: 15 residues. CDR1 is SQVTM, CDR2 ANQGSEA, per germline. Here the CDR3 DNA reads TGCAGCGTCAGAAGGGAGGTAACCCTCACAGATACGCAGTATTTT. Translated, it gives CSVRREVTLTDTQYF.

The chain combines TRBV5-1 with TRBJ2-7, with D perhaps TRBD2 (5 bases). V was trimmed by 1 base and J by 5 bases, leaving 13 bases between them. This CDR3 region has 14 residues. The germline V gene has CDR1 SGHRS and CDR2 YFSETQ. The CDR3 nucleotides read TGCGCCAGCAGCTTGTTGGGAGACTTCGACGAGCAGTACTTC. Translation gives CASSLLGDFDEQYF.

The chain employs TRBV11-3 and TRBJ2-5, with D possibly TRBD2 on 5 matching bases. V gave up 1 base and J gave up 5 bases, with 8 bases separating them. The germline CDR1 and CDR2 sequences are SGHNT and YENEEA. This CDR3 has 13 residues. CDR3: CASSLVGEETQYF. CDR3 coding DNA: TGTGCCAGCAGCTTAGTCGGGGAGGAGACCCAGTACTTC.

DNA of the CDR3: TGTGCCAGCAGCTTCAGGGCGTCTGGGGCCAACGTCCTGACTTTC. Translation: CASSFRASGANVLTF. The gene calls are TRBV4-2 and TRBJ2-6; D might be TRBD1 (5 bases). The V gene's germline CDR1 is LGHNA and CDR2 YNFKEQ. This CDR3 has 15 amino acids. V was trimmed by 5 bases and J by 1 base, leaving 9 bases between them.

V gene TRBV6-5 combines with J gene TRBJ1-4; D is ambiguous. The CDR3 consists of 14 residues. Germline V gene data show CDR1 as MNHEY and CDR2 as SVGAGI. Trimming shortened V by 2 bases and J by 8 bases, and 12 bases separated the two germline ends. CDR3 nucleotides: TGTGCCAGCAGTTACGGCGGAGCGGGGGAAAAACTGTTTTTT. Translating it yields CASSYGGAGEKLFF.